This paragraph reports one TCR beta chain. The CDR3 spans 13 residues. V trimming: 6 bases; J trimming: 11 bases; junction bases outside the gene matches: 12. The data derive from a study of blood T cell repertoires in COVID-19. Sequencing was performed with immunoSEQ multiplex PCR; in TCRdb, only in-frame clones are kept and a portion is missing. The table shows roughly 280,000 clones, with approximately 81% occurring only once. The sequencing input was peripheral blood. The V gene is TRBV12-3 or TRBV12-4, the J gene TRBJ1-1, with 7 bases fitting TRBD1. This TCR came from a man aged 60 to 69 with acute or convalescent COVID-19. CDR3 bases: TGTGCCAGCAGGCTTGACAGGGCGGTGATGGCTTTCTTT. Translated, it gives CASRLDRAVMAFF.